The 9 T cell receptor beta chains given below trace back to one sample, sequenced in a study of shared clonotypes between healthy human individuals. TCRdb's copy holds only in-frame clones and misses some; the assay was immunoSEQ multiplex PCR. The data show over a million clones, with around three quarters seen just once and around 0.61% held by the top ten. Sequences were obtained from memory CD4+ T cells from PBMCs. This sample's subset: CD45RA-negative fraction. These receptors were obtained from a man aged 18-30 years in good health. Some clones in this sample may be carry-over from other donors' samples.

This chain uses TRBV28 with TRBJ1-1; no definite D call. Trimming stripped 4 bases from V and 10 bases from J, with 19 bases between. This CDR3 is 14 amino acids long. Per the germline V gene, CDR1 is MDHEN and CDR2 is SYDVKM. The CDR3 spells CASSSQPVNWLAFF. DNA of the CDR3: TGTGCCAGCAGTTCCCAACCTGTTAATTGGCTAGCTTTCTTT.

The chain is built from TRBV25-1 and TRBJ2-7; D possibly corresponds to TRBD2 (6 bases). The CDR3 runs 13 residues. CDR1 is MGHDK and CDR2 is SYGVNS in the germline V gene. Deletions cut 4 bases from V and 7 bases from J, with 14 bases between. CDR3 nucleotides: TGTGCCAGCAGTGTTGCGGGAACGGATGAGCAGTACTTC. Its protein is CASSVAGTDEQYF.

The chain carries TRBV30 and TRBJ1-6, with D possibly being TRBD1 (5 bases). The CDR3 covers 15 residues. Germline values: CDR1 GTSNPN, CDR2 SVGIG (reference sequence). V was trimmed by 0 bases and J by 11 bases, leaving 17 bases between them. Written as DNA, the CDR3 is TGTGCCTGGAGTGTACAGCGAGCGGGGGTTACACCCCTCCACTTT. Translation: CAWSVQRAGVTPLHF.

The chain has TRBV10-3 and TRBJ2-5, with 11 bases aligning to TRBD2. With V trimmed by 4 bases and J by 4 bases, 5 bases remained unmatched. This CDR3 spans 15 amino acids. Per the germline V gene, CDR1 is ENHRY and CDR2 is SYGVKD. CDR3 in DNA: TGTGCCATCAGTGGCGTTCTAGCGGGAGGAGAGACCCAGTACTTC. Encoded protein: CAISGVLAGGETQYF.

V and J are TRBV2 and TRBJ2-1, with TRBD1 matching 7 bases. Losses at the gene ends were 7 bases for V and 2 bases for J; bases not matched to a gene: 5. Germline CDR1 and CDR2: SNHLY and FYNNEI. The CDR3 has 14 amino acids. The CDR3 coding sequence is TGTGCCAGCATCCCACAGGGGCCCTACAATGAGCAGTTCTTC. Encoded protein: CASIPQGPYNEQFF. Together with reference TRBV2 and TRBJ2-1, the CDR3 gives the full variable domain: EPEVTQTPSHQVTQMGQEVILRCVPISNHLYFYWYRQILGQKVEFLVSFYNNEISEKSEIFDDQFSVERPDGSNFTLKIRSTKLEDSAMYFCASIPQGPYNEQFFGPGTRLTVL.

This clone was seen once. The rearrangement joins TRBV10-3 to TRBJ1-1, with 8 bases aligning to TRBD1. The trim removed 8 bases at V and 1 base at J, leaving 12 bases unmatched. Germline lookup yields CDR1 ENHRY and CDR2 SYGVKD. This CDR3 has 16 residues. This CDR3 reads CAIRRQGAVGNTEAFF. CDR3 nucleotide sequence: TGTGCCATCCGGCGCCAGGGGGCTGTAGGGAACACTGAAGCTTTCTTT.

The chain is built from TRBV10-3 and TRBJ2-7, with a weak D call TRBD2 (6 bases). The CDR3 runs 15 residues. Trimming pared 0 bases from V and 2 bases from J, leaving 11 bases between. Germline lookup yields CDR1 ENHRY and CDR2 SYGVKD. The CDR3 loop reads CAISESPSVPYEQYF. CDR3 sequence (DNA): TGTGCCATCAGTGAGTCTCCTAGCGTCCCCTACGAGCAGTACTTC.

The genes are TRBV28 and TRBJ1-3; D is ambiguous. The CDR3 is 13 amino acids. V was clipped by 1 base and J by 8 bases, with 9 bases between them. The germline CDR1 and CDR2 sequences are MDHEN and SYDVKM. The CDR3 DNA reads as TGTGCCAGCAGTTTATTCAACGGGTACACCATATATTTT. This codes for CASSLFNGYTIYF.

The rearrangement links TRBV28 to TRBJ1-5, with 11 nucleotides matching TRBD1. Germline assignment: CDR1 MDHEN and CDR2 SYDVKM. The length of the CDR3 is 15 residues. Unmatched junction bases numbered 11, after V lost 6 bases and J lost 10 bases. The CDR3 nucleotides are TGTGCCAGCAGAGGACAGGGGGCTATTTTAAAACCCCAGCATTTT. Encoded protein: CASRGQGAILKPQHF.